The rows below give T cell receptor beta chains drawn from one sample of a study of CXCR3-negative and CXCR3-positive naive CD8 T cells. Each CDR3 protein gets one entry in TCRdb, which reprocessed the 5' RACE reads and gives no DNA. Its table records tens of thousands of distinct CDR3 sequences. Sequences were obtained from naive CXCR3+ CD8+ T cells from blood. Source of these receptors: a human donor in good health. Some clones in this sample may be carry-over from other donors' samples. Both conserved end residues are part of each CDR3.

v_gene	j_gene	CDR3aa
TRBV10-2	TRBJ1-5	CASSEMFPQPQHF
TRBV28	TRBJ2-2	CASSFLQAGELFF
TRBV2	TRBJ2-2	CASSPNPERVSDTGELFF
TRBV6-2/TRBV6-3	TRBJ2-3	CASSKPGQGRDTQYF
TRBV5-1	TRBJ2-1	CASSVTGGDEQFF
TRBV6-6	TRBJ1-1	CASRPTDRGTEAFF
TRBV28	TRBJ1-4	CASSSPGATNEKLFF
TRBV9	TRBJ2-4	CASSRQGIAKNIQYF
TRBV6-5	TRBJ1-1	CASSLVGDTDRVNTEAFF
TRBV29-1	TRBJ2-1	CSVEDIPSGSDEQFF
TRBV12-3/TRBV12-4	TRBJ2-1	CASSLAGEQFF
TRBV29-1	TRBJ1-6	CSVPFAVTYNSPLHF
TRBV6-6	TRBJ1-1	CASSYSFPREAFF
TRBV29-1	TRBJ1-1	CSALDRLLSTEAFF
TRBV12-3/TRBV12-4	TRBJ1-2	CASSSPGQGNGYTF
TRBV29-1	TRBJ2-7	CSHRDSSSYEQYF
TRBV5-6	TRBJ2-7	CASSLKGYEQYF
TRBV7-6	TRBJ2-5	CASSLVGPDGETQYF